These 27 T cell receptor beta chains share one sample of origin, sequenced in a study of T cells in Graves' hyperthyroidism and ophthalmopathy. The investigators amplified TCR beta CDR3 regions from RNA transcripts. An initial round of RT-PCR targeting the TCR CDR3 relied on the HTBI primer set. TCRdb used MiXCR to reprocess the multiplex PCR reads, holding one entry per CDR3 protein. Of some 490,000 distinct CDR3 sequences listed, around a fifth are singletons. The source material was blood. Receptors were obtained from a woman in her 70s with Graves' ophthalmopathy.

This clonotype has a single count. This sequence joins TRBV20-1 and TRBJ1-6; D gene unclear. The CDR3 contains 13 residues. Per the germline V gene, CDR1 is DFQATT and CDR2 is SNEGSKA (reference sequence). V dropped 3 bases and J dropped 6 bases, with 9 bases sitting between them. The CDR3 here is CSASLTLNSPLHF. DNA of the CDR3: TGCAGTGCTAGTCTTACTCTTAATTCACCCCTCCACTTT.

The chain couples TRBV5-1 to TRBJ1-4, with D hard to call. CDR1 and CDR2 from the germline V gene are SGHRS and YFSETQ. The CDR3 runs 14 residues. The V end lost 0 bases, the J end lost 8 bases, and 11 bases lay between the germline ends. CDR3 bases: TGCGCCAGCAGCTTGGGGCAGGCCCCAGAAAAACTGTTTTTT. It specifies CASSLGQAPEKLFF.

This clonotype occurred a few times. DNA of the CDR3: TGCAGTGCTAGTGGACTAGCGGGAGGTCAGAATGAGCAGTTCTTC. Protein product: CSASGLAGGQNEQFF. The J gene is TRBJ2-1, the V gene TRBV20-1; 14 bases agree with TRBD2. There are 15 residues in the CDR3. V lost 3 bases and J lost 7; bases outside the gene matches: 5. In germline, CDR1 is DFQATT, CDR2 SNEGSKA (reference sequence).

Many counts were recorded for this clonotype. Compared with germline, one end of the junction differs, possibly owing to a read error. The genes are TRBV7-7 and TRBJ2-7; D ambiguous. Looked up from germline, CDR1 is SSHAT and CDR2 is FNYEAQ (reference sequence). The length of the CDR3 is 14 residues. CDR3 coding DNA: TGTGCTAGCAGCCCTGGCGTTCGGTCCTACGAGCAGTACTTC. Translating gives CASSPGVRSYEQYF.

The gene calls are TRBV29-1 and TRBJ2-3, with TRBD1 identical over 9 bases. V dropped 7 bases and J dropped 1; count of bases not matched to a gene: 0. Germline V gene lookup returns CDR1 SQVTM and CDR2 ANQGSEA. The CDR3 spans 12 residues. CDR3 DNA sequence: TGCAGCGGGGACAGGGGCACAGATACGCAGTATTTT. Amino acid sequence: CSGDRGTDTQYF.

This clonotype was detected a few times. Here the CDR3 DNA reads TGTGCCAGCAGCTCTGCAGGGCTCTACGAGCAGTACTTC. As protein: CASSSAGLYEQYF. The chain employs TRBV28 and TRBJ2-7; D may be TRBD1 (5 bases). Germline values: CDR1 MDHEN, CDR2 SYDVKM. The ends were cut back, 6 bases at V and 3 bases at J, with 12 bases in the middle. The CDR3 length is 13 residues.

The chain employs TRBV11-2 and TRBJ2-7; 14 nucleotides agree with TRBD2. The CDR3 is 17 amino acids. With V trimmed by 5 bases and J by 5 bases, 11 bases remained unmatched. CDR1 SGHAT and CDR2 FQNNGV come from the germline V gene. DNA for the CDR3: TGTGCCAGCAGCCCGAGACTGGGACTAGCGGGAGTTAACGAGCAGTACTTC. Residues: CASSPRLGLAGVNEQYF.

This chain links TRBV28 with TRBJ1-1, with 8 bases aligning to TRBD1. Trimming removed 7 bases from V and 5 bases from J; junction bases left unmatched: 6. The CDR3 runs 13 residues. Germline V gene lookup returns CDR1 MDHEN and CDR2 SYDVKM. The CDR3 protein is CASNQGAPTEAFF. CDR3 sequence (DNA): TGTGCCAGCAATCAGGGGGCGCCTACTGAAGCTTTCTTT.

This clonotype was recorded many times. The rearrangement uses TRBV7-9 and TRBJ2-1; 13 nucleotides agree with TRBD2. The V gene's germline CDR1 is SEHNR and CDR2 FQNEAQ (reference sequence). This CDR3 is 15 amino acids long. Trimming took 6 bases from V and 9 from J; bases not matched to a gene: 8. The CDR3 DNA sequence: TGTGCCAGCAGTCGGGGGACTAGCGGGAACAGTGAGCAGTTCTTC. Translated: CASSRGTSGNSEQFF.

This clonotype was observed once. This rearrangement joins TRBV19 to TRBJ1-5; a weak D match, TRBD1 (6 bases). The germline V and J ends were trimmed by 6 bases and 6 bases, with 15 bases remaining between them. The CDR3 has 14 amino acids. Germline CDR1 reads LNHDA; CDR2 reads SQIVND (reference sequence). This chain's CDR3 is CASSRVAGAQPQHF. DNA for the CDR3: TGTGCCAGTAGCCGCGTGGCAGGGGCTCAGCCCCAGCATTTT.

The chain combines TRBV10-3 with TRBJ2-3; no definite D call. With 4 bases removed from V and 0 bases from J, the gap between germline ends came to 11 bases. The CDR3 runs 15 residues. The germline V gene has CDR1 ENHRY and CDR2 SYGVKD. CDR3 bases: TGTGCCATCAGTGCATCTCAGGACAGCACAGATACGCAGTATTTT. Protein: CAISASQDSTDTQYF.

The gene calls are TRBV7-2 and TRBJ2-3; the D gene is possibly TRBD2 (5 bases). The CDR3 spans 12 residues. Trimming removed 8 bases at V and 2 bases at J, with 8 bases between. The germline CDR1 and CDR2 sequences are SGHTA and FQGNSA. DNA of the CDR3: TGTGCCAGCCGACTACTCACAGATACGCAGTATTTT. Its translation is CASRLLTDTQYF. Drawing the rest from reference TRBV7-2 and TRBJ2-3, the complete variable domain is GAGVSQSPSNKVTEKGKDVELRCDPISGHTALYWYRQSLGQGLEFLIYFQGNSAPDKSGLPSDRFSAERTGGSVSTLTIQRTQQEDSAVYLCASRLLTDTQYFGPGTRLTVL.

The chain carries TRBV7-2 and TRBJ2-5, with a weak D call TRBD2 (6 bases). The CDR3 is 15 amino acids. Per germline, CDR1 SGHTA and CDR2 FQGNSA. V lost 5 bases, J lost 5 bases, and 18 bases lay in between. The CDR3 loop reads CASSPRGPSGETQYF. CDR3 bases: TGTGCCAGCAGCCCCAGAGGACCCAGCGGGGAGACCCAGTACTTC.

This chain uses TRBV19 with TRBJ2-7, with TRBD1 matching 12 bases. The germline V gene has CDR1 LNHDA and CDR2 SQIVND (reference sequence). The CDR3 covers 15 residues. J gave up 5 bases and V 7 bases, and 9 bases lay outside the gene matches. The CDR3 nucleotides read TGTGCCAGTAAACCCGGGACAGGGGGCATCGACGAGCAGTACTTC. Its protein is CASKPGTGGIDEQYF. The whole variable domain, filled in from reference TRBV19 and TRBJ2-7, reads DGGITQSPKYLFRKEGQNVTLSCEQNLNHDAMYWYRQDPGQGLRLIYYSQIVNDFQKGDIAEGYSVSREKKESFPLTVTSAQKNPTAFYLCASKPGTGGIDEQYFGPGTRLTVT.

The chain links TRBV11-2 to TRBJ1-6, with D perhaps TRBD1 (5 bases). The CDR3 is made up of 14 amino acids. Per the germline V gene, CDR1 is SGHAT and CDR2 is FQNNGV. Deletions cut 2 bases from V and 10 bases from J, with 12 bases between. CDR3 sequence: CASSLTGRGSPLHF. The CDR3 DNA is TGTGCCAGCAGCTTAACAGGAAGAGGGTCACCCCTCCACTTT.

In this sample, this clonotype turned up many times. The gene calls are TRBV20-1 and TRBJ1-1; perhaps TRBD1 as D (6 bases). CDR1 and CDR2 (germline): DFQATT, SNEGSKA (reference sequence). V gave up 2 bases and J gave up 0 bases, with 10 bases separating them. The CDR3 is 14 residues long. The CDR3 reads CSARSTGLNTEAFF. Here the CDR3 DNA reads TGCAGTGCTAGATCGACAGGCCTGAACACTGAAGCTTTCTTT.

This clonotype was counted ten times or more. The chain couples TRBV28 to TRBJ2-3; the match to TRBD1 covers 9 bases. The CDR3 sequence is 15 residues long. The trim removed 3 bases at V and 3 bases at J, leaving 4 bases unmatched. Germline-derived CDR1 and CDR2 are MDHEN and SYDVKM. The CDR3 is CASSFQTGGTDTQYF. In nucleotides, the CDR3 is TGTGCCAGCAGTTTCCAGACAGGGGGGACAGATACGCAGTATTTT.

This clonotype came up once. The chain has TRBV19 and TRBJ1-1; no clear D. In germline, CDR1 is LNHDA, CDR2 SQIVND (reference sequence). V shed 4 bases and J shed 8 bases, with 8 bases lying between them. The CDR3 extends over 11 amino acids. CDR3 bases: TGTGCCAGTAGTAATATGGGAGAAGCTTTCTTT. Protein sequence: CASSNMGEAFF.

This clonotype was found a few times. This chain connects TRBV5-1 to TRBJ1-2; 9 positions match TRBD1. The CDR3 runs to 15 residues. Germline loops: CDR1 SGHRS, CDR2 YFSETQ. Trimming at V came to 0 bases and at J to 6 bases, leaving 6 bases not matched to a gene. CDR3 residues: CASSLGGQGLDGYTF. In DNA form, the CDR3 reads TGCGCCAGCAGCTTGGGGGGACAGGGCCTAGATGGCTACACCTTC.

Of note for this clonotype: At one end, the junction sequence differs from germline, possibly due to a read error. The CDR3 DNA is TGTGCCAGCAGTTTTGGCGGGGGGAACACCGGGGGGCTGTTTTTT. Translation: CASSFGGGNTGGLFF. The gene calls are TRBV12-3 or TRBV12-4 and TRBJ2-2; 8 bases line up with TRBD2. The CDR3 is made up of 15 amino acids.

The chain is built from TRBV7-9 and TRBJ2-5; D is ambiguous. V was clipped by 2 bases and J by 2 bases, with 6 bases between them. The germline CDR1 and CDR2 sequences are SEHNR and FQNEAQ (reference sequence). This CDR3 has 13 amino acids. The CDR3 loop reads CASSLLVQETQYF. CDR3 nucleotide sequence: TGTGCCAGCAGCTTATTGGTGCAAGAGACCCAGTACTTC.

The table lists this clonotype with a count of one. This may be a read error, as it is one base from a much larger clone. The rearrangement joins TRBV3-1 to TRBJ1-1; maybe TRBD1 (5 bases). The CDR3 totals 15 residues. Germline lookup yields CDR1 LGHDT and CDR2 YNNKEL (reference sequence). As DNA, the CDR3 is TGTGTCAGCAGCCGAGGGGCAGGGATGAACACTGAAGCTTTCTTT. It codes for CVSSRGAGMNTEAFF.

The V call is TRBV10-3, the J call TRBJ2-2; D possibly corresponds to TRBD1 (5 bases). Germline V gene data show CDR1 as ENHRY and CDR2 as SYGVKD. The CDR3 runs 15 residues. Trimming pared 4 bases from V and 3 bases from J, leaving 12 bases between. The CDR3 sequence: CAISGRQGYTGELFF. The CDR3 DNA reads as TGTGCCATCAGTGGGCGGCAGGGATACACCGGGGAGCTGTTTTTT.

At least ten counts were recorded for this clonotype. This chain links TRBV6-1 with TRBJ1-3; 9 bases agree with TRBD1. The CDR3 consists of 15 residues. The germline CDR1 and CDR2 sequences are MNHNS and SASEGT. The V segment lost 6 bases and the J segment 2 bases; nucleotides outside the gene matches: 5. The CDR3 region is CASRSQGAAGNTIYF. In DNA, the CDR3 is TGTGCCAGCAGATCACAGGGGGCCGCTGGAAACACCATATATTTT.

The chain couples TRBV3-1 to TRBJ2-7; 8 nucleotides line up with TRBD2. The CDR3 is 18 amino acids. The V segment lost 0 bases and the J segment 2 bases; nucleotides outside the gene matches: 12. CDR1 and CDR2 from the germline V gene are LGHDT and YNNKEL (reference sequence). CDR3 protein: CASSQELGSGSSTYEQYF. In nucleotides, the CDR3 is TGTGCCAGCAGCCAAGAGTTAGGGAGCGGGAGTAGTACCTACGAGCAGTACTTC.

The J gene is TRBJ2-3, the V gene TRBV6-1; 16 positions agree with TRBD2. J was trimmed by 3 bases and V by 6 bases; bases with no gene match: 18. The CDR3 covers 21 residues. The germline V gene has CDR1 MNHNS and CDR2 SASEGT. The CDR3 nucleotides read TGTGCCAGCAGCCACAGGGGGCTCTCGGGACTAGCGGGAGGGAAAACAGATACGCAGTATTTT. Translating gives CASSHRGLSGLAGGKTDTQYF.

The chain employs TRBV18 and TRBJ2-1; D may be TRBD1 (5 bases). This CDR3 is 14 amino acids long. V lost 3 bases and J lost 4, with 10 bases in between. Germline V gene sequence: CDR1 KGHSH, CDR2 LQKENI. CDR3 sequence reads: CASSPQTVYNEQFF. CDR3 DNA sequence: TGTGCCAGCTCACCTCAGACAGTATACAATGAGCAGTTCTTC.